This T cell receptor beta chain derives from a study of cytomegalovirus exposure and HLA in healthy donors. Looking at the study overall: Of about 400 genotyped donors, more than 70% clustered with self-reported Caucasian donors.

Concerning this clone itself: The antigen remains unidentified.

Donors had nominal health at sampling but likely had unrecorded immune exposures. Germline V gene data show CDR1 as GTSNPN and CDR2 as SVGIG (reference sequence). V was clipped by 2 bases and J by 8 bases; unmatched bases: 9. The CDR3 is made up of 15 amino acids. Amplification used 60 Vbeta primers and 13 Jbeta primers. The assay was immunoSEQ multiplex PCR, and TCRdb's table has in-frame clones only and misses some. The table has 150,000 to 200,000 clones, around 82% seen once. Study-level findings and limits: Most subjects had HLA-A and HLA-B alleles reportedly predicted accurately by TCR beta sequences. No immune exposure information besides CMV serostatus was available.

This rearrangement joins TRBV30 to TRBJ1-6; 7 bases line up with TRBD1. The sequenced material came from PBMCs. This TCR was sampled from a woman aged 45-60 years in good health and CMV-seropositive. The CDR3 region has the DNA TGTGCCTGGAGTCCCCCGAGGGGGCAATATTCACCCCTCCACTTT. It specifies CAWSPPRGQYSPLHF.